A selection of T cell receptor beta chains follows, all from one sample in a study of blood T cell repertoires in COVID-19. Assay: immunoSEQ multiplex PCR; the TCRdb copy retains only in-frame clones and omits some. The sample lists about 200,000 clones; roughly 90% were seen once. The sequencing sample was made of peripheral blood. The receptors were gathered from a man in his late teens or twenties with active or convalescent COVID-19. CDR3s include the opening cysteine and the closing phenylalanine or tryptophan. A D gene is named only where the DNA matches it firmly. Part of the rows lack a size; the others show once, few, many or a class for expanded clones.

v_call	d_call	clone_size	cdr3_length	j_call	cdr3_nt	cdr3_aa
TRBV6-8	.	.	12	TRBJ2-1	TGTGCCAGCAGTTTAGCGGACTATGAGCAGTTCTTC	CASSLADYEQFF
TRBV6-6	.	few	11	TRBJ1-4	TGTGCCAGCAGTTATTCAGAAAAACTGTTTTTT	CASSYSEKLFF
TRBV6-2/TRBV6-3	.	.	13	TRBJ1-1	TGTGCCAGCAGCACGGACATGAACACTGAAGCTTTCTTT	CASSTDMNTEAFF
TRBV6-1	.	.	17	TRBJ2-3	TGTGCCAGCAGTGAAGCAGACTTCGGCGGGGCAACAGATACGCAGTATTTT	CASSEADFGGATDTQYF
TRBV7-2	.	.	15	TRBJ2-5	TGTGCCAGCAGCTCCGGGACTCAGTACCAAGAGACCCAGTACTTC	CASSSGTQYQETQYF
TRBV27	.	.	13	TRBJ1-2	TGTGCCAGCAGTTCTCAGGACTACTATGGCTACACCTTC	CASSSQDYYGYTF
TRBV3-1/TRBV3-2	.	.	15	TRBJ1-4	TGTGCCAGCAGCCGGTCCGGCAGGGTGGTTGAAAAACTGTTTTTT	CASSRSGRVVEKLFF
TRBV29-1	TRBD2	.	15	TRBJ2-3	TGCAGCGCCTCGGGACTAGCGGGAGCCTCAGATACGCAGTATTTT	CSASGLAGASDTQYF
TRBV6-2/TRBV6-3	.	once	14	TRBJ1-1	TGTGCCAGCAGTTACGTGCAGGGAATCTCTGAAGCTTTCTTT	CASSYVQGISEAFF
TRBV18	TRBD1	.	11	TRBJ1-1	TGTGCCAGCTCACCGGACAGGGAAGCTTTCTTT	CASSPDREAFF
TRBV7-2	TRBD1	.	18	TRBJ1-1	TGTGCCAGCAGCTATAGACCAACAGGGGCCGCACGGAACACTGAAGCTTTCTTT	CASSYRPTGAARNTEAFF
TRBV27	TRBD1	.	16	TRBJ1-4	TGTGCCAGCAGTTTATACCAAGGGGGCTTTAATGAAAAACTGTTTTTT	CASSLYQGGFNEKLFF
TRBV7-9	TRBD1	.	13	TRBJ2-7	TGTGCCAGCAGCGACAGGGGCCCCCACGAGCAGTACTTC	CASSDRGPHEQYF
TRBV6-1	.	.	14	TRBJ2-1	TGTGCCAGCAGTGAAGCATGGAGGAGCGATGAGCAGTTCTTC	CASSEAWRSDEQFF
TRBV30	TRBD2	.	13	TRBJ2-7	TGTGCCTGGGGTCCTAGCGGGAACTACGAGCAGTACTTC	CAWGPSGNYEQYF
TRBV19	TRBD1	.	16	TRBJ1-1	TGTGCCAGTTACAATCCGGGACAGGGGTTACTCACTGAAGCTTTCTTT	CASYNPGQGLLTEAFF
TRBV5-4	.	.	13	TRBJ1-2	TGTGCCAGCAGCCGTGGTACAGCCTATGGCTACACCTTC	CASSRGTAYGYTF
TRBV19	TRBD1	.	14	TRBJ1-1	TGTGCCAGTAGTATGGACAGGGTGAACACTGAAGCTTTCTTT	CASSMDRVNTEAFF
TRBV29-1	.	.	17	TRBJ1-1	TGCAGCGTTGATACACAGGGATTAACAAGGTGTTACACTGAAGCTTTCTTT	CSVDTQGLTRCYTEAFF
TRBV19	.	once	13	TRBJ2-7	TGTGCCAGTAGCCCGGGACAACGCTACGAGCAGTACTTC	CASSPGQRYEQYF
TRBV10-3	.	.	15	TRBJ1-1	TGTGCCACCATGACAGGTCCTACGTTTGTGACTGAAGCTTTCTTT	CATMTGPTFVTEAFF
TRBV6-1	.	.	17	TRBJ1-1	TGTGCCAGCAGTGACCAATTAACTTTAATGGTGAACACTGAAGCTTTCTTT	CASSDQLTLMVNTEAFF
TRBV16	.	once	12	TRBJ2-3	TGTGCCAGCAGCCAATTGCGGGATACGCAGTATTTT	CASSQLRDTQYF
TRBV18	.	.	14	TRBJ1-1	TGTGCCAGCTCACCCCCTCTCGGGGGGCGGGAAGCTTTCTTT	CASSPPLGGREAFF
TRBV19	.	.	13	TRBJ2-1	TGTGCCAGTAGTATTTCCAGGGTTGGTGAGCAGTTCTTC	CASSISRVGEQFF
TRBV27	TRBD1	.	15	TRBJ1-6	TGTGCCAGCGGTGTACAGGGGTCCGGGCGGTCACCCCTCCACTTT	CASGVQGSGRSPLHF
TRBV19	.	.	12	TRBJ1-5	TGTGCCAGTAGGGACAACAATCAGCCCCAGCATTTT	CASRDNNQPQHF